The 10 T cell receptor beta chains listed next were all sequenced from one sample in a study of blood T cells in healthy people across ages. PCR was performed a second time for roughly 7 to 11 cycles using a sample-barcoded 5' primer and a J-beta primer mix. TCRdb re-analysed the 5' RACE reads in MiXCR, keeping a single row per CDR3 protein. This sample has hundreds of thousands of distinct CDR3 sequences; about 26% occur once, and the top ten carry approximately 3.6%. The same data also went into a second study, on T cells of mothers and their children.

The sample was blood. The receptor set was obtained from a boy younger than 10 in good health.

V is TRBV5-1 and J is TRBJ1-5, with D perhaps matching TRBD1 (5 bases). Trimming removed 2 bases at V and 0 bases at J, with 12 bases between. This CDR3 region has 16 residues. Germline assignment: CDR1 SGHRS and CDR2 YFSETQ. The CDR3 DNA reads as TGCGCCAGCAGCTTCGGACACCATAATAGCAATCAGCCCCAGCATTTT. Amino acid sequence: CASSFGHHNSNQPQHF.

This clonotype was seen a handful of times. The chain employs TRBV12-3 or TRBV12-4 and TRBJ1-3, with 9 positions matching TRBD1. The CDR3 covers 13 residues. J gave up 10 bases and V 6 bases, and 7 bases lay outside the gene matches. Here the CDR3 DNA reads TGTGCCAGCAGCCCTGGGACAGGGACAACCATATATTTT. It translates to CASSPGTGTTIYF.

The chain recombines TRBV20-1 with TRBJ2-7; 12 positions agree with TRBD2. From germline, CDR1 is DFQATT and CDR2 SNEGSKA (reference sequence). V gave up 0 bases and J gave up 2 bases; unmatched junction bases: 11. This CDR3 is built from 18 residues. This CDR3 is CSARDSRATSGSAYEQYF. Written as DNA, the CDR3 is TGCAGTGCTAGAGATTCCCGTGCGACTAGCGGGAGTGCCTACGAGCAGTACTTC.

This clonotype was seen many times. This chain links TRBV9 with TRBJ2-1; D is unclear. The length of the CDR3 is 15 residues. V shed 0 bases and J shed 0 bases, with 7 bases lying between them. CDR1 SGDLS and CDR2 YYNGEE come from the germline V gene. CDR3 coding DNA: TGTGCCAGCAGCGTAGACTGGGGCTCCTACAATGAGCAGTTCTTC. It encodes CASSVDWGSYNEQFF.

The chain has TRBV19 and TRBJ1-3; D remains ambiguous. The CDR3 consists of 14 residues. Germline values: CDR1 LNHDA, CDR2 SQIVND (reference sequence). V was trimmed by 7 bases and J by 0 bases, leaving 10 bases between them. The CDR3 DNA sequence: TGTGCCAGTACCTACCTAGACTCTGGAAACACCATATATTTT. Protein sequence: CASTYLDSGNTIYF.

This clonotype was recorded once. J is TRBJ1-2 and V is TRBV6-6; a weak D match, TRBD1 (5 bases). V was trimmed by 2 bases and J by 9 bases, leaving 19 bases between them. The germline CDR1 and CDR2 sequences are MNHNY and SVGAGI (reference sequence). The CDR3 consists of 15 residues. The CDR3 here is CASSYVKEGSRSYTF. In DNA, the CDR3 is TGTGCCAGCAGTTACGTTAAGGAGGGGAGTAGAAGCTACACCTTC.

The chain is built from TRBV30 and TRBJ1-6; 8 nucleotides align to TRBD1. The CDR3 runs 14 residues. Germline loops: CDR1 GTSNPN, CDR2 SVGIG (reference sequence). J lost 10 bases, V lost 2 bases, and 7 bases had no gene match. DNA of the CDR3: TGTGCCTGGAGTCACGACAGGGGACAGTCACCCCTCCACTTT. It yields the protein CAWSHDRGQSPLHF.

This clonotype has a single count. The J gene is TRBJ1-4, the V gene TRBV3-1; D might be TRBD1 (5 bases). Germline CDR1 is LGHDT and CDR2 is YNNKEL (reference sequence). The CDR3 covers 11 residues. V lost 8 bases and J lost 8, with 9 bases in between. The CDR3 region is CASQRGEKLFF. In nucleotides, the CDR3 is TGTGCCAGCCAGCGGGGGGAAAAACTGTTTTTT.

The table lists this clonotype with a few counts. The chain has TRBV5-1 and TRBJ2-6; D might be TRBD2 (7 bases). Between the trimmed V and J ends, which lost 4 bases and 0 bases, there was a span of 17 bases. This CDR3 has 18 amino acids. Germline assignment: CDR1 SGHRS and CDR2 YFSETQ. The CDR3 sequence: CASSPNSGGDSGANVLTF. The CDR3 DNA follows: TGCGCCAGCAGCCCCAATTCGGGGGGCGACTCTGGGGCCAACGTCCTGACTTTC.

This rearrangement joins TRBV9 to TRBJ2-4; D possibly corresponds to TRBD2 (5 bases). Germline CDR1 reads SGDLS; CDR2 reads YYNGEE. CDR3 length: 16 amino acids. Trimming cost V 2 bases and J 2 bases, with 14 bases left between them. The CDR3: CASSVSGVGTKNIQYF. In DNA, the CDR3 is TGTGCCAGCAGCGTGTCCGGGGTGGGGACCAAAAACATTCAGTACTTC.